This TCR beta chain was obtained from a study of T cells in Graves' hyperthyroidism and ophthalmopathy. Study-wide background: Upon initial diagnosis and before any treatment, peripheral blood was collected.

TCR beta CDR3 regions were amplified from RNA. HTBI primers were used for first-round RT-PCR of the TCR CDR3. TCRdb fed the multiplex PCR reads into MiXCR, producing one record per CDR3 protein. Of fewer than 750,000 distinct CDR3 sequences listed, 14% to 15% are singletons. This clonotype has only a few counts. Antigen: not known. At one of its ends the junction is not consistent with the germline gene, which may arise from a read error. Findings and caveats of the study: Before onset, ophthalmopathy was predicted by the model a median roughly 6.8 months earlier.

CDR3 length equals 16 residues. Thyroid ultrasound, orbital computed tomography, clinical symptoms, and serum thyroxine and TRAb underpinned diagnoses. Sequenced material: blood. This chain uses TRBV12-3 or TRBV12-4 with TRBJ2-5, with unresolved D. The receptor was derived from a woman between 40 and 50 years old with Graves' ophthalmopathy. The CDR3 reads CASSLGVGRRQGTQYF. The CDR3 bases are TGTGCCAGCAGTTTAGGGGTAGGCCGAAGACAAGGGACCCAGTACTTC.